This record covers a single TCR beta chain. These data come from a study of blood T cell repertoires in COVID-19. Study-level background: Some COVID-19 samples were acute and others convalescent; all came from the United States, Italy and Spain. The analysed material was cDNA or gDNA that came from T cells, B-cell-depleted T cells, or PBMCs.

The CDR3 consists of 13 residues. The germline V gene encodes CDR1 SGHDT and CDR2 YYEEEE. The V and J ends lost 0 bases and 3 bases respectively, with 7 bases between them. Authors' analysis steps: Amplification of reference gene primers was used by the study to estimate nucleated cell counts. Sequencing used immunoSEQ multiplex PCR; TCRdb keeps in-frame clones, though not all of them. That table is the source of V, J and clone size, and D and trimming were worked out from the DNA. The sample contains around 170,000 clones, roughly four fifths of which appear only once. The TCR comes from a man aged 70-80 years who had recovered from COVID-19. Material for sequencing was peripheral blood. V is TRBV5-6 and J is TRBJ2-7; the D gene is possibly TRBD2 (5 bases). CDR3 residues: CASSLGGFYEQYF. CDR3 nucleotide sequence: TGTGCCAGCAGCTTGGGCGGGTTCTACGAGCAGTACTTC.